The entry below describes one TCR beta chain. As yet, its antigen is unknown. J was trimmed by 3 bases and V by 5 bases; bases with no gene match: 6. The CDR3 is 15 amino acids. Germline CDR1 reads LNHDA; CDR2 reads SQIVND (reference sequence). The record originates from a study of STAT5B mutations in CD4+ large granular lymphocyte leukemia. Study-level findings and limits: Patient CD4-sorted repertoires stayed more clonal than healthy ones after leukemic-clone removal. 8/27 top patient clones versus 2/35 control clones were TRBV06-family.

This was a survey-level run. Sequencing was performed with immunoSEQ multiplex PCR; in TCRdb, only in-frame clones are kept and a portion is missing. The sample records fewer than 45,000 clones, around 84% being singletons. Control samples were healthy donors' buffy coats. This chain links TRBV19 with TRBJ1-5; 8 bases line up with TRBD1. The sequenced material came from CD4+ T cells from blood buffy coats. This clonotype was obtained from a human donor in good health. The CDR3 here is CASSQQGVDNQPQHF. In DNA form, the CDR3 reads TGTGCCAGTAGTCAACAGGGGGTAGACAATCAGCCCCAGCATTTT. Full variable domain (outside the CDR3, taken from reference TRBV19 and TRBJ1-5): DGGITQSPKYLFRKEGQNVTLSCEQNLNHDAMYWYRQDPGQGLRLIYYSQIVNDFQKGDIAEGYSVSREKKESFPLTVTSAQKNPTAFYLCASSQQGVDNQPQHFGDGTRLSIL.